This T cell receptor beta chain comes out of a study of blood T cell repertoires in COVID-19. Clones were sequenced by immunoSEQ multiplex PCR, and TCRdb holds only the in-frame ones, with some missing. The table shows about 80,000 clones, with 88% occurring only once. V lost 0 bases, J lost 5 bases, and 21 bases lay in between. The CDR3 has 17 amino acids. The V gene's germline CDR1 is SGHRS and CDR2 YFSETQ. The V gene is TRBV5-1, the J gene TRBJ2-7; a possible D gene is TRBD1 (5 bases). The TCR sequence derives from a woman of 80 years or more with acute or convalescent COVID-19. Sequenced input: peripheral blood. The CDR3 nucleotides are TGCGCCAGCAGCTTGGGGACCTCTTTTGAGGTGGGGCACGAGCAGTACTTC. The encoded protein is CASSLGTSFEVGHEQYF. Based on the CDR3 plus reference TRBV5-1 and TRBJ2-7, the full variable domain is KAGVTQTPRYLIKTRGQQVTLSCSPISGHRSVSWYQQTPGQGLQFLFEYFSETQRNKGNFPGRFSGRQFSNSRSEMNVSTLELGDSALYLCASSLGTSFEVGHEQYFGPGTRLTVT.